Listed below are T cell receptor beta chains from one sample, sequenced in a study of blood T cell repertoires in COVID-19. The assay was immunoSEQ multiplex PCR, and TCRdb's table has in-frame clones only and misses some. The repertoire holds about 240,000 clones, with 65% to 90% as singletons. Sequenced input: peripheral blood. The receptors were sampled from a woman aged 70 to 79 with acute or convalescent COVID-19. Each CDR3 is given with its conserved first and last residue. The D gene is left open where the match is weak. The size of a clone is reported for some rows only, either as once, few or many, or as a class for expanded clones.

D gene	clone size	V gene	J gene	CDR3 protein	CDR3 DNA
NA	NA	TRBV6-6	TRBJ1-1	CASTENTEAFF	TGTGCCAGCACAGAGAACACTGAAGCTTTCTTT
NA	NA	TRBV9	TRBJ2-5	CASSVGLTYQETQYF	TGTGCCAGCAGCGTAGGACTAACTTACCAAGAGACCCAGTACTTC
NA	NA	TRBV18	TRBJ2-1	CASSPSLADNEQFF	TGTGCCAGCTCACCATCGTTAGCGGACAATGAGCAGTTCTTC
NA	NA	TRBV30	TRBJ1-1	CAWSVGIPRPEAFF	TGTGCCTGGAGTGTTGGAATCCCTAGGCCTGAAGCTTTCTTT
TRBD2	NA	TRBV5-6	TRBJ2-1	CASSTSTSLSYNEQFF	TGTGCCAGCAGCACATCGACTAGCCTCTCCTACAATGAGCAGTTCTTC
NA	NA	TRBV7-6	TRBJ1-6	CASSGQASSYNSPLHF	TGTGCCAGCAGTGGTCAGGCGAGCTCCTATAATTCACCCCTCCACTTT
TRBD1	few	TRBV27	TRBJ1-2	CASSPGGGYGYTF	TGTGCCAGCAGTCCAGGGGGCGGCTATGGCTACACCTTC
TRBD1	NA	TRBV5-1	TRBJ2-7	CASGQGAYEQYF	TGCGCCAGCGGACAGGGGGCCTACGAGCAGTACTTC
NA	NA	TRBV25-1	TRBJ2-2	CASSPRGPNTGELFF	TGTGCCAGCAGCCCCAGGGGCCCGAACACCGGGGAGCTGTTTTTT
TRBD1	few	TRBV3-1/TRBV3-2	TRBJ1-1	CASSQVQGETEAFF	TGTGCCAGCAGCCAAGTTCAGGGGGAGACTGAAGCTTTCTTT
NA	NA	TRBV18	TRBJ1-1	CASSPNSGGGEAFF	TGTGCCAGCTCACCGAATAGCGGTGGAGGGGAAGCTTTCTTT
NA	few	TRBV5-6	TRBJ1-6	CASSLVAGSYNSPLHF	TGTGCCAGCAGCTTGGTGGCGGGCTCCTATAATTCACCCCTCCACTTT
TRBD2	NA	TRBV29-1	TRBJ2-3	CSVSPSGGGTDTQYF	TGCAGCGTTTCTCCTAGCGGGGGGGGCACAGATACGCAGTATTTT
NA	NA	TRBV5-1	TRBJ1-1	CASSVQGLNTEAFF	TGCGCCAGCAGCGTTCAGGGGCTGAACACTGAAGCTTTCTTT
TRBD2	NA	TRBV3-1/TRBV3-2	TRBJ2-3	CATTSGGMDTQYF	TGTGCCACAACTAGCGGGGGGATGGATACGCAGTATTTT
TRBD1	NA	TRBV18	TRBJ1-1	CASSPGLTGAEAFF	TGTGCCAGCTCCCCGGGACTTACAGGGGCTGAAGCTTTCTTT
TRBD1	NA	TRBV5-1	TRBJ1-2	CASSDGTGSNYGYTF	TGCGCCAGCAGCGACGGGACAGGGAGTAACTATGGCTACACCTTC
NA	NA	TRBV6-6	TRBJ1-2	CASSRYYGYTF	TGTGCCAGCAGCCGCTATTATGGCTACACCTTC
TRBD1	NA	TRBV6-5	TRBJ1-4	CASSRTGGDEKLFF	TGTGCCAGCAGCAGGACAGGGGGCGATGAAAAACTGTTTTTT
NA	NA	TRBV25-1	TRBJ1-1	CASSGTLNTEAFF	TGTGCCAGCAGTGGGACACTTAACACTGAAGCTTTCTTT
NA	NA	TRBV5-1	TRBJ2-7	CASGHDRRTEQYF	TGCGCCAGCGGTCACGACAGGCGTACCGAGCAGTACTTC
TRBD1	NA	TRBV5-4	TRBJ2-4	CASSLQGAKNIQYF	TGTGCCAGCAGCTTACAGGGGGCCAAAAACATTCAGTACTTC
NA	once	TRBV5-1	TRBJ2-2	CASSGGTDANTGELFF	TGCGCCAGCAGCGGGGGGACGGACGCGAACACCGGGGAGCTGTTTTTT
TRBD1	NA	TRBV5-1	TRBJ1-1	CASSLGRQGIMNTEAFF	TGCGCCAGCAGCTTAGGTCGACAGGGGATCATGAACACTGAAGCTTTCTTT
TRBD1	NA	TRBV10-1	TRBJ1-1	CASRQGARTEAFF	TGCGCCAGCAGACAGGGGGCGCGGACTGAAGCTTTCTTT
NA	NA	TRBV4-3	TRBJ1-3	CASSQEELGSGSGNTIYF	TGCGCCAGCAGCCAAGAGGAGCTCGGGAGTGGCTCTGGAAACACCATATATTTT
TRBD1	NA	TRBV7-2	TRBJ1-1	CASSLTGGANTEAFF	TGTGCCAGCAGCTTGACAGGGGGGGCGAACACTGAAGCTTTCTTT
TRBD2	NA	TRBV11-3	TRBJ2-1	CASSLLAGGYNEQFF	TGTGCCAGCAGCCTCCTAGCGGGGGGTTACAATGAGCAGTTCTTC
TRBD1	NA	TRBV19	TRBJ1-5	CASSRWDRERQPQHF	TGTGCCAGTAGTAGATGGGACAGGGAACGGCAGCCCCAGCATTTT
TRBD1	NA	TRBV14	TRBJ2-1	CASSQGWTGASNEQFF	TGTGCCAGCAGCCAAGGTTGGACAGGGGCTTCCAATGAGCAGTTCTTC
TRBD1	NA	TRBV24-1	TRBJ1-2	CATSESGQDYGYTF	TGTGCCACCAGTGAGTCGGGACAGGACTATGGCTACACCTTC